This TCR beta chain was observed in a study of blood T cells in healthy people across ages. Regarding the study as a whole: Per million T cells, TCR beta diversity dropped about linearly as age rose. Unknown CMV status may confound age-related changes in expanded clones.

This clonotype occurred many times. Its antigen is unidentified. Every sample had a minimum of 6.5 million PBMCs isolated. The total RNA that was extracted per sample amounted to at least 5.5 micrograms. The use of a sample-barcoded 5' primer and a J-beta primer mix characterized a second PCR of roughly 7 to 11 cycles. TCRdb re-analysed the 5' RACE reads in MiXCR, keeping a single row per CDR3 protein. The table includes hundreds of thousands of distinct CDR3 sequences, around 52% detected once. CDR1 is MNHEY, CDR2 SMNVEV, per germline (reference sequence). Trimming at V came to 9 bases and at J to 5 bases, leaving 16 bases not matched to a gene. CDR3 length: 16 residues.

Sequencing was performed on blood. This receptor was obtained from a woman of 80 years or more in good health. The chain employs TRBV27 and TRBJ1-1; TRBD1 agrees at 9 bases. The CDR3 loop reads CASSGPGTGHRTEAFF. In nucleotides, the CDR3 is TGTGCCAGTAGCGGCCCTGGGACAGGGCATCGGACTGAAGCTTTCTTT.